Each of the 16 T cell receptor beta chains below was sequenced from the same sample in a study of type 1 regulatory T cells. TCRdb itself ran the reads through MiXCR, one entry per CDR3 protein. The data contain roughly 60,000 distinct CDR3 sequences, roughly two thirds of them singletons. Their antigens remain unidentified. Sequencing was performed on cultured non-Tr1 T cells, either the whole culture or a sorted T cell fraction (not recorded which). These receptors were taken from a human donor in good health.

This chain joins TRBV10-2 and TRBJ1-5; TRBD1 might be the D (5 bases). The germline V gene has CDR1 WSHSY and CDR2 SAAADI. Trimming took 3 bases from V and 2 from J, leaving 14 bases between them. The length of the CDR3 is 16 residues. CDR3 nucleotides: TGCGCCAGCAGTGAACTCGGGGCTGGAGGCAATCAGCCCCAGCATTTT. This codes for CASSELGAGGNQPQHF.

This clonotype was found a few times. The chain carries TRBV5-1 and TRBJ2-7; the match to TRBD1 covers 7 bases. CDR1 and CDR2 (germline): SGHRS, YFSETQ. This CDR3 has 14 amino acids. Trimming removed 5 bases from V and 3 bases from J; junction bases left unmatched: 8. The CDR3 reads CASRPGQTYYEQYF. The CDR3 bases are TGCGCCAGCAGACCGGGACAGACTTACTACGAGCAGTACTTC.

This rearrangement joins TRBV4-1 to TRBJ2-7; 8 nucleotides line up with TRBD2. The CDR3 length is 15 residues. Germline loops: CDR1 MGHRA, CDR2 YSYEKL. The trim removed 4 bases at V and 1 base at J, leaving 6 bases unmatched. The CDR3 DNA reads as TGCGCCAGCAGCCCCTGGGGCGGGAGGTCCTACGAGCAGTACTTC. Protein sequence: CASSPWGGRSYEQYF.

V is TRBV5-1 and J is TRBJ1-1; 7 nucleotides line up with TRBD1. Germline CDR1 and CDR2: SGHRS and YFSETQ. The CDR3 loop spans 14 amino acids. The V segment lost 1 base and the J segment 1 base; nucleotides outside the gene matches: 1. The CDR3 is CASSLNRGNTEAFF. The CDR3 DNA reads TGCGCCAGCAGCTTGAACAGGGGGAACACTGAAGCTTTCTTT.

The CDR3 DNA is TGTGCCATCAGTGAGTTAGGGGGCATCGCCTATAATTCACCCCTCCACTTT. Its translation is CAISELGGIAYNSPLHF. This chain links TRBV10-3 with TRBJ1-6, with 7 positions matching TRBD1. V gave up 1 base and J gave up 2 bases; unmatched junction bases: 5. The CDR3 totals 17 residues. Germline loops: CDR1 ENHRY, CDR2 SYGVKD.

The genes are TRBV6-6 and TRBJ1-1; 7 bases are shared with TRBD1. Trimming cost V 6 bases and J 4 bases; bases outside gene matches: 5. The length of the CDR3 is 13 residues. From germline, CDR1 is MNHNY and CDR2 SVGAGI (reference sequence). CDR3: CASSYPGGTEAFF. The CDR3 DNA follows: TGTGCCAGCAGCTATCCAGGGGGCACTGAAGCTTTCTTT.

The chain combines TRBV10-1 with TRBJ2-1; D may be TRBD1 or TRBD2 (5 bases each). The ends were cut back, 2 bases at V and 5 bases at J, with 7 bases in the middle. The CDR3 loop spans 13 amino acids. CDR1 and CDR2 (germline): WNHNN, SYGVQD (reference sequence). The CDR3 here is CASSEGTHNEQFF. The CDR3 nucleotides read TGCGCCAGCAGTGAGGGGACCCACAATGAGCAGTTCTTC.

V gene TRBV19 combines with J gene TRBJ2-1; D might be TRBD2 (6 bases). CDR1 and CDR2 from the germline V gene are LNHDA and SQIVND (reference sequence). V lost 2 bases, J lost 7 bases, and 12 bases lay in between. This CDR3 has 14 residues. The CDR3 sequence: CASSITHGGNEQFF. The CDR3, as DNA: TGTGCCAGTAGTATAACTCACGGGGGAAATGAGCAGTTCTTC.

The chain is built from TRBV5-1 and TRBJ1-3; D is ambiguous. This CDR3 comprises 14 residues. V was cut by 0 bases and J by 3 bases, with 7 bases left in between. Per the germline V gene, CDR1 is SGHRS and CDR2 is YFSETQ. The CDR3 DNA reads TGCGCCAGCAGCTTGGCGGGGTATGGAAACACCATATATTTT. Translation gives CASSLAGYGNTIYF.

This clonotype has a handful of counts. The CDR3 DNA reads TGCGCCAGCAGCCAAGTGTCGGAGGGTCAGAATGAGCAGTTCTTC. Encoded protein: CASSQVSEGQNEQFF. The V gene is TRBV4-1, the J gene TRBJ2-1; a weak D match, TRBD2 (6 bases). Germline CDR1 is MGHRA and CDR2 is YSYEKL. Trimming removed 1 base from V and 7 bases from J, with 14 bases in between. The CDR3 has 15 amino acids.

J is TRBJ2-2 and V is TRBV7-3; D not resolved. From germline, CDR1 is SGHTA and CDR2 FQGTGA. The CDR3 has 13 residues. V dropped 4 bases and J dropped 2 bases, with 5 bases sitting between them. For the CDR3, the DNA is TGTGCCAGCAGCTCATCAAACACCGGGGAGCTGTTTTTT. This translates into CASSSSNTGELFF.

The V gene is TRBV20-1, the J gene TRBJ2-7; TRBD2 agrees at 13 bases. This CDR3 region has 14 residues. Looked up from germline, CDR1 is DFQATT and CDR2 is SNEGSKA (reference sequence). V dropped 5 bases and J dropped 3; count of bases not matched to a gene: 4. This chain's CDR3 is CSAPLAGGDYEQYF. The CDR3 nucleotides are TGCAGTGCTCCACTAGCGGGAGGGGACTACGAGCAGTACTTC.

This chain links TRBV12-3 or TRBV12-4 with TRBJ2-1; 7 bases map to TRBD1. V gave up 4 bases and J gave up 6 bases; unmatched junction bases: 12. The CDR3 is 16 amino acids. CDR3 protein: CASSSYATGWGNEQFF. Here the CDR3 DNA reads TGTGCCAGCAGTTCCTATGCGACAGGGTGGGGCAATGAGCAGTTCTTC.

This chain links TRBV20-1 with TRBJ2-4; D gene unclear. V lost 0 bases to trimming and J lost 9 bases, with 6 bases between them. Germline V gene data show CDR1 as DFQATT and CDR2 as SNEGSKA (reference sequence). This CDR3 is 11 amino acids long. The CDR3 DNA follows: TGCAGTGCTAGAGATGCCCCCATTCAGTACTTC. Amino acids: CSARDAPIQYF.

The chain joins TRBV7-2 to TRBJ2-7, with 7 bases lining up with TRBD2. The CDR3 is 14 amino acids. Looked up from germline, CDR1 is SGHTA and CDR2 is FQGNSA. Germline trimming cut 6 bases from V and 2 bases from J; bases unmatched to any gene: 7. The CDR3 sequence is CASRRSLAAYEQYF. The CDR3 DNA reads TGTGCCAGCAGACGGAGCCTAGCGGCCTACGAGCAGTACTTC.

The J gene is TRBJ1-1, the V gene TRBV5-5, with a possible D match to TRBD1 (5 bases). Germline lookup yields CDR1 SGHKS and CDR2 YYEKEE (reference sequence). The CDR3 spans 12 residues. Trimming pared 0 bases from V and 8 bases from J, leaving 8 bases between. CDR3 sequence: CASSLGGEEAFF. For the CDR3, the DNA is TGTGCCAGCAGCTTGGGAGGGGAGGAAGCTTTCTTT.